These T cell receptor beta chains were read from a single sample in a study of blood T cells in healthy people across ages. TCRdb re-called the 5' RACE reads with MiXCR, one entry per CDR3 protein. The sample has approximately 960,000 distinct CDR3 sequences; 25% to 30% are singletons. This sample was also put to use in a study of T cells of mothers and their children.

Sequencing was performed on blood. Source of these receptors: a woman in her thirties or forties in good health. CDR3s include the opening cysteine and the closing phenylalanine or tryptophan. D genes are given only for firm matches. The size field is filled for only some rows; it gives once, few, many or a size class.

d_call	clone_size	j_call	v_call	cdr3_nt	cdr3_aa
TRBD1	many	TRBJ2-1	TRBV24-1	TGTGCCACCAGTGAATCGGACAGGGTAGGTTACAATGAGCAGTTCTTC	CATSESDRVGYNEQFF
TRBD2	many	TRBJ2-1	TRBV12-3/TRBV12-4	TGTGCCAGCAGTGCCGGGACTAGGTTCAATGAGCAGTTCTTC	CASSAGTRFNEQFF
-	few	TRBJ1-6	TRBV7-8	TGTGCCAGCAGCTTCGGACATGAGAATTCACCCCTCCACTTT	CASSFGHENSPLHF
-	-	TRBJ2-2	TRBV29-1	TGCAGCGTTACTCGGGGGGACAGCCGCACCGGGGAGCTGTTTTTT	CSVTRGDSRTGELFF
TRBD1	many	TRBJ1-2	TRBV20-1	TGCAGTGCTAGAGGCCACCCTACAGGGGGTCTAGGCTACACCTTC	CSARGHPTGGLGYTF
-	-	TRBJ1-5	TRBV7-2	TGTGCCAGCAGCTTATGGACAGTTGGTCAGCCCCAGCATTTT	CASSLWTVGQPQHF
-	-	TRBJ2-1	TRBV5-1	TGCGCCAGCAGCCCTAGCTACGAGTCCTACAATGAGCAGTTCTTC	CASSPSYESYNEQFF
-	-	TRBJ1-4	TRBV9	TGTGCCAGCAGCCCTACCCGGACGACTAATGAAAAACTGTTTTTT	CASSPTRTTNEKLFF
TRBD2	-	TRBJ2-7	TRBV28	TGTGCCAGCGGAATCCCGGAACTAGCGGGGGGGCGCTACGAGCAGTACTTC	CASGIPELAGGRYEQYF
-	many	TRBJ2-7	TRBV6-2/TRBV6-3	TGTGCCAGCAGTTTACGTCCGAGGGACGAGCAGTACTTC	CASSLRPRDEQYF
-	many	TRBJ1-2	TRBV7-2	TGTGCCAGCAGCTCAGGGGCATACTATGGCTACACCTTC	CASSSGAYYGYTF
-	-	TRBJ1-5	TRBV28	TGTGCCAGCAGTCGAGCAGGGGCGCGAAGCAATCAGCCCCAGCATTTT	CASSRAGARSNQPQHF
-	once	TRBJ2-2	TRBV5-6	TGTGCCAGCAGCTTGGCCGGCAACAGGGCGAACACCGGGGAGCTGTTTTTT	CASSLAGNRANTGELFF
-	-	TRBJ2-3	TRBV4-2	TGTGCCAGCAGCCAAGATTTACACAGAAGCCCAGATACGCAGTATTTT	CASSQDLHRSPDTQYF
TRBD1	many	TRBJ2-7	TRBV7-9	TGTGCCAGCAGCATAAGACAGGGCTCCTACGAGCAGTACTTC	CASSIRQGSYEQYF
TRBD1	-	TRBJ1-1	TRBV15	TGTGCCACCAGCAGAGGGGACAGGTCGGGCACTGAAGCTTTCTTT	CATSRGDRSGTEAFF
-	few	TRBJ1-2	TRBV9	TGTGCCAGCAGCGCCTACCACAAGGGGTATGGCTACACCTTC	CASSAYHKGYGYTF